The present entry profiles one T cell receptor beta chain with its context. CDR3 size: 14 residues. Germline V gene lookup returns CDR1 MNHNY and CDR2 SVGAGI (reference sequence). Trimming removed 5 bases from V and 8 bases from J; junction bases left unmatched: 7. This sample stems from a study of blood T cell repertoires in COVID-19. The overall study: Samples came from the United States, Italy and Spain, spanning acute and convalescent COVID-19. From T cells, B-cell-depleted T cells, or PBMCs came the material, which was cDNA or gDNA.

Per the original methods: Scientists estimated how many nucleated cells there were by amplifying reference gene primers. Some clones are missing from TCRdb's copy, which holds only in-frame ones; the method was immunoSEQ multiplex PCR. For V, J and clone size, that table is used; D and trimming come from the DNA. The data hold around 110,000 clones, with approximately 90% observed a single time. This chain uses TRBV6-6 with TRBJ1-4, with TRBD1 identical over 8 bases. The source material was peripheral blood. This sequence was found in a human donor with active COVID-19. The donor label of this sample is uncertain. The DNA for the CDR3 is TGTGCCAGCAGTCCCGACAGGGGATGGGAAAAACTGTTTTTT. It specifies CASSPDRGWEKLFF.